This is a list of T cell receptor beta chains from one sample in a study of T cells in Graves' hyperthyroidism and ophthalmopathy. TCRdb re-called the multiplex PCR reads with MiXCR, one entry per CDR3 protein. Of about 500,000 distinct CDR3 sequences listed, about 16% are singletons. Sequencing was performed on blood. The receptors were sampled from a woman between 25 and 40 years old with Graves' ophthalmopathy. Both conserved end residues are part of each CDR3. Fields, in order: D gene, V gene, J gene, clone size, CDR3 DNA, CDR3 protein. A D gene is named only where the DNA matches it firmly. Not all rows give a size; the values are once, few, many and, for expanded clones, a class.

D gene: NA; V gene: TRBV5-1; J gene: TRBJ1-1; clone size: few; CDR3 DNA: TGCGCCAGCAGCTTGGCCGCTGGCAGATTGAACACTGAAGCTTTCTTT; CDR3 protein: CASSLAAGRLNTEAFF
D gene: TRBD2; V gene: TRBV29-1; J gene: TRBJ2-2; clone size: NA; CDR3 DNA: TGCAGCGCCGGACTAGCGGGAGGGCCTATCACCGGGGAGCTGTTTTTT; CDR3 protein: CSAGLAGGPITGELFF
D gene: NA; V gene: TRBV7-2; J gene: TRBJ2-1; clone size: many; CDR3 DNA: TGTGCCAGCAGCCCCTTTCCCCGGGCCTACAACCCCGAGCAGTTCTTC; CDR3 protein: CASSPFPRAYNPEQFF
D gene: NA; V gene: TRBV29-1; J gene: TRBJ2-5; clone size: NA; CDR3 DNA: TGCAGCGTTGGGACCGAGACCCAGTACTTC; CDR3 protein: CSVGTETQYF
D gene: NA; V gene: TRBV5-1; J gene: TRBJ2-1; clone size: many; CDR3 DNA: TGCGCCAGCAGCTGGGACTTGGGCTCCTACAATGAGCAGTTCTTC; CDR3 protein: CASSWDLGSYNEQFF
D gene: NA; V gene: TRBV7-9; J gene: TRBJ1-1; clone size: few; CDR3 DNA: TGTGCCAGCAGCTTTGCAGGGCTGGGGGGCACTGAAGCTTTCTTT; CDR3 protein: CASSFAGLGGTEAFF
D gene: NA; V gene: TRBV9; J gene: TRBJ2-1; clone size: few; CDR3 DNA: TGTGCCAGCAGCCCCCGGTCGCCCCCCTACAATGAGCAGTTCTTC; CDR3 protein: CASSPRSPPYNEQFF
D gene: TRBD2; V gene: TRBV20-1; J gene: TRBJ2-1; clone size: NA; CDR3 DNA: TGCAGTGCCACCGCCGGGGGAGGGATCTCCTACAATGAGCAGTTCTTC; CDR3 protein: CSATAGGGISYNEQFF
D gene: NA; V gene: TRBV20-1; J gene: TRBJ2-5; clone size: NA; CDR3 DNA: TGCAGTGCTAGAGACAAAGGGGTGAAAGAGACCCAGTACTTC; CDR3 protein: CSARDKGVKETQYF
D gene: NA; V gene: TRBV6-2/TRBV6-3; J gene: TRBJ2-1; clone size: many; CDR3 DNA: TGTGCCAGCAGTTATGCGCGGAATGAGCAGTTCTTC; CDR3 protein: CASSYARNEQFF
D gene: NA; V gene: TRBV5-1; J gene: TRBJ1-5; clone size: many; CDR3 DNA: TGTGCCAGCAGCTTAGACGGCAATCAGCCCCAGCATTTT; CDR3 protein: CASSLDGNQPQHF
D gene: NA; V gene: TRBV3-1; J gene: TRBJ2-2; clone size: many; CDR3 DNA: TGTGCCAGCAACTCCCGGGCCGGGGAGCTGTTTTTT; CDR3 protein: CASNSRAGELFF
D gene: NA; V gene: TRBV7-3; J gene: TRBJ1-2; clone size: NA; CDR3 DNA: TGTGCCAGCAGCCCTGGGACGGGCGGGGACTATGGCTACACCTTC; CDR3 protein: CASSPGTGGDYGYTF
D gene: NA; V gene: TRBV7-2; J gene: TRBJ1-3; clone size: few; CDR3 DNA: TGTGCCAGCAGCCCCCGGTCGGGTGGGTCTGGAAACACCATATATTTT; CDR3 protein: CASSPRSGGSGNTIYF
D gene: NA; V gene: TRBV19; J gene: TRBJ2-3; clone size: NA; CDR3 DNA: TGTGCCAGTAGTCAGCAGGCGGATACGCAGTATTTT; CDR3 protein: CASSQQADTQYF
D gene: NA; V gene: TRBV7-9; J gene: TRBJ1-6; clone size: many; CDR3 DNA: TGTGCCAGCAGCTTAGTGGGGTTTCCACCCCTCCACTTT; CDR3 protein: CASSLVGFPPLHF
D gene: NA; V gene: TRBV18; J gene: TRBJ2-7; clone size: many; CDR3 DNA: TGTGCCAGCTCACCCGACTCCGGGGTTAACGAGCAGTACTTC; CDR3 protein: CASSPDSGVNEQYF
D gene: NA; V gene: TRBV2; J gene: TRBJ2-2; clone size: many; CDR3 DNA: TGTGCCAGCAGCCTCCCTCGGGGCGCCGGGGAGCTGTTTTTT; CDR3 protein: CASSLPRGAGELFF
D gene: NA; V gene: TRBV7-2; J gene: TRBJ2-7; clone size: NA; CDR3 DNA: TGTGCCAGCAGCCACCGGGACTTCTCAGTCTACGAGCAGTACTTC; CDR3 protein: CASSHRDFSVYEQYF
D gene: NA; V gene: TRBV7-9; J gene: TRBJ2-3; clone size: many; CDR3 DNA: TGTGCCAGCAGCTTTCCAGGGCCGAGCACAGATACGCAGTATTTT; CDR3 protein: CASSFPGPSTDTQYF
D gene: TRBD1; V gene: TRBV7-2; J gene: TRBJ2-1; clone size: many; CDR3 DNA: TGTGCCAGCAGCACAGGGACAGGGGTAGGGAATGAGCAGTTCTTC; CDR3 protein: CASSTGTGVGNEQFF
D gene: NA; V gene: TRBV7-2; J gene: TRBJ2-7; clone size: many; CDR3 DNA: TGTGCCAGCAGCTTAGCCTACTCCTACGAGCAGTACTTC; CDR3 protein: CASSLAYSYEQYF
D gene: NA; V gene: TRBV11-2; J gene: TRBJ2-7; clone size: few; CDR3 DNA: TGTGCCAGCAGCTTAGGAGGGACACCGACCTACGAGCAGTACTTC; CDR3 protein: CASSLGGTPTYEQYF
D gene: TRBD1; V gene: TRBV20-1; J gene: TRBJ1-2; clone size: many; CDR3 DNA: TGCAGTGCTGGGTTACAGGGGAGTGGTGGCTACACCTTC; CDR3 protein: CSAGLQGSGGYTF
D gene: NA; V gene: TRBV29-1; J gene: TRBJ2-7; clone size: many; CDR3 DNA: TGCAGCGTTATACAGGGCTACGAGCAGTACTTC; CDR3 protein: CSVIQGYEQYF
D gene: TRBD1; V gene: TRBV28; J gene: TRBJ2-7; clone size: many; CDR3 DNA: TGTGCCAGCAGTGCCCCGACAGGGCGTGAGCAGTACTTC; CDR3 protein: CASSAPTGREQYF
D gene: NA; V gene: TRBV6-2/TRBV6-3; J gene: TRBJ2-7; clone size: many; CDR3 DNA: TGTGCCAGCAGGGACGCACTAGGTCCCCTCTACGAGCAGTACTTC; CDR3 protein: CASRDALGPLYEQYF
D gene: NA; V gene: TRBV7-2; J gene: TRBJ1-1; clone size: few; CDR3 DNA: TGTGCCAGCAGCTTATGGGGGGAGAACACTGAAGCTTTCTTT; CDR3 protein: CASSLWGENTEAFF
D gene: NA; V gene: TRBV19; J gene: TRBJ2-7; clone size: NA; CDR3 DNA: TGTGCCAGTAGTATAGGGCGGGGCACGGACGAGCAGTACTTC; CDR3 protein: CASSIGRGTDEQYF
D gene: NA; V gene: TRBV6-2/TRBV6-3; J gene: TRBJ1-4; clone size: NA; CDR3 DNA: TGTGCCAGCAGTTTAGACCCCGCGACAGTGAGTAATGAAAAACTGTTTTTT; CDR3 protein: CASSLDPATVSNEKLFF
D gene: TRBD2; V gene: TRBV7-3; J gene: TRBJ2-5; clone size: NA; CDR3 DNA: TGTGCCAGCAGCGGACTAGCGGGAGAGACCCAGTACTTC; CDR3 protein: CASSGLAGETQYF
D gene: TRBD1; V gene: TRBV6-1; J gene: TRBJ2-5; clone size: many; CDR3 DNA: TGTGCCAGCACCTCCGGGACAGGGGAAGAGACCCAGTACTTC; CDR3 protein: CASTSGTGEETQYF
D gene: TRBD1; V gene: TRBV19; J gene: TRBJ1-5; clone size: few; CDR3 DNA: TGTGCCAGTACCGACCGAGGGACAGGGTATCAGCCCCAGCATTTT; CDR3 protein: CASTDRGTGYQPQHF
D gene: NA; V gene: TRBV5-1; J gene: TRBJ1-1; clone size: few; CDR3 DNA: TGCGCCAGCAGCTTGTGGATAGGCTCGAACACTGAAGCTTTCTTT; CDR3 protein: CASSLWIGSNTEAFF
D gene: TRBD2; V gene: TRBV11-2; J gene: TRBJ2-4; clone size: many; CDR3 DNA: TGTGCCAGCAGCTTAGACCCCGGCGGGAGAGGCAAAAACATTCAGTACTTC; CDR3 protein: CASSLDPGGRGKNIQYF
D gene: NA; V gene: TRBV7-8; J gene: TRBJ1-5; clone size: NA; CDR3 DNA: TGTGCCAGCAGCCCGACAGTTTATAGCAATCAGCCCCAGCATTTT; CDR3 protein: CASSPTVYSNQPQHF
D gene: NA; V gene: TRBV20-1; J gene: TRBJ2-1; clone size: many; CDR3 DNA: TGCAGTGCCCGCGGTACTGACTACAATGAGCAGTTCTTC; CDR3 protein: CSARGTDYNEQFF
D gene: NA; V gene: TRBV19; J gene: TRBJ2-7; clone size: NA; CDR3 DNA: TGTGCCAGCGGGGCAGGGAGCTACGAGCAGTACTTC; CDR3 protein: CASGAGSYEQYF
D gene: NA; V gene: TRBV4-2; J gene: TRBJ2-7; clone size: NA; CDR3 DNA: TGTGCCAGCAGCCAAGATAACAGAGGCTACGAGCAGTACTTC; CDR3 protein: CASSQDNRGYEQYF
D gene: NA; V gene: TRBV11-3; J gene: TRBJ2-7; clone size: NA; CDR3 DNA: TGTGCCAGCAGCCGGGACGAAGGTGCCTACGAGCAGTACTTC; CDR3 protein: CASSRDEGAYEQYF
D gene: NA; V gene: TRBV5-1; J gene: TRBJ2-7; clone size: NA; CDR3 DNA: TGCGCCAGCAGCTCGCAAACAGGCACCTACGAGCAGTACTTC; CDR3 protein: CASSSQTGTYEQYF
D gene: TRBD1; V gene: TRBV9; J gene: TRBJ2-1; clone size: few; CDR3 DNA: TGTGCCAGCAGCGTCCGGGACAGGGGCAATGAGCAGTTCTTC; CDR3 protein: CASSVRDRGNEQFF
D gene: NA; V gene: TRBV7-8; J gene: TRBJ2-5; clone size: many; CDR3 DNA: TGTGCCAGCAGCTTAGTACCCGGGACACAAGAGACCCAGTACTTC; CDR3 protein: CASSLVPGTQETQYF
D gene: TRBD1; V gene: TRBV11-3; J gene: TRBJ2-1; clone size: many; CDR3 DNA: TGTGCCAGCAGCGTCCAGACAGGGTCTGAGCAGTTCTTC; CDR3 protein: CASSVQTGSEQFF